This T cell receptor beta chain was sequenced for a study of Graves' ophthalmopathy and Graves' hyperthyroidism. Comment on this clonotype: The CDR3 does not close with the conserved phenylalanine or tryptophan, likely indicating a read error.

RNA transcripts provided the template for amplifying TCR beta CDR3 regions. Investigators did first-round RT-PCR with HTBI primers, then second-round multiplex PCR. TCRdb re-called the multiplex PCR reads with MiXCR, one entry per CDR3 protein. The sample has 300,000 to 450,000 distinct CDR3 sequences; approximately 17% are singletons. This CDR3 spans 15 amino acids. Trimming at V came to 6 bases and at J to 2 bases, leaving 6 bases not matched to a gene. CDR1 MNHNS and CDR2 SASEGT come from the germline V gene. This chain connects TRBV6-1 to TRBJ1-1; TRBD1 matches at 10 bases. This clonotype originated in an adult woman with stable Graves' hyperthyroidism. The sequencing input was peripheral blood. The CDR3: CASSQSTGGNTEAFV. The DNA of the CDR3 is TGTGCCAGCAGCCAATCGACAGGGGGCAACACTGAAGCTTTCGTT.